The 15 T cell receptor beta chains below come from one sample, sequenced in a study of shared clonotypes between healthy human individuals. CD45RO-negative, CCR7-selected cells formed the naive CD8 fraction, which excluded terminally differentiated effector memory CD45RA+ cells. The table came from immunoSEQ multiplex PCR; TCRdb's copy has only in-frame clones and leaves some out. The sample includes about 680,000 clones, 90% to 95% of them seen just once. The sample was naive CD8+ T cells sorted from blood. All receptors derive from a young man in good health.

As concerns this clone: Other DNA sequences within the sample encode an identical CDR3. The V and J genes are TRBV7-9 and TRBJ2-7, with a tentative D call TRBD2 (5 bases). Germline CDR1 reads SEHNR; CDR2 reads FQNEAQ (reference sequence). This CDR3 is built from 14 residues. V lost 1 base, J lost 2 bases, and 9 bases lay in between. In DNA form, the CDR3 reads TGTGCCAGCAGCTTAGGAGGGCGCCCCTACGAGCAGTACTTC. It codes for CASSLGGRPYEQYF. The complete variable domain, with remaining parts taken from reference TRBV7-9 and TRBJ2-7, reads DTGVSQNPRHKITKRGQNVTFRCDPISEHNRLYWYRQTLGQGPEFLTYFQNEAQLEKSRLLSDRFSAERPKGSFSTLEIQRTEQGDSAMYLCASSLGGRPYEQYFGPGTRLTVT.

The CDR3 loop reads CASSQGGLMNTEAFF. In DNA, the CDR3 is TGCGCCAGCAGCCAAGGGGGGCTGATGAACACTGAAGCTTTCTTT. The V gene is TRBV4-1, the J gene TRBJ1-1; maybe TRBD1 (6 bases). There are 15 residues in the CDR3. V gave up 1 base and J gave up 0 bases, with 9 bases separating them. Germline CDR1 MGHRA, CDR2 YSYEKL.

DNA for the CDR3: TGTGCCAGCAGCGTAGGGGGGGACACAACCTACGAGCAGTACTTC. It specifies CASSVGGDTTYEQYF. The V and J genes are TRBV9 and TRBJ2-7; possibly TRBD1 or TRBD2 for D (6 bases each). The V gene lost 0 bases and the J gene lost 2 bases, with 12 bases spanning the gap. The V gene's germline CDR1 is SGDLS and CDR2 YYNGEE. CDR3 length: 15 residues.

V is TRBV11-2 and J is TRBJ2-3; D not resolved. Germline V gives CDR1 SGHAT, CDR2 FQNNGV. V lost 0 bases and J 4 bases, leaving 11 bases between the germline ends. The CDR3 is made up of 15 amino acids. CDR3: CASSLDPRLADTQYF. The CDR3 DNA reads TGTGCCAGCAGCTTAGACCCTCGGCTCGCAGATACGCAGTATTTT.

The CDR3 DNA reads as TGTGCCAGCAGTATACAGGGGGCGCCGGGGTACGAGCAGTACTTC. Amino acids: CASSIQGAPGYEQYF. The rearrangement uses TRBV2 and TRBJ2-7; 9 nucleotides agree with TRBD1. Germline trimming cut 5 bases from V and 4 bases from J; bases unmatched to any gene: 9. The CDR3 is 15 residues long. From germline, CDR1 is SNHLY and CDR2 FYNNEI. The full variable domain, rest sourced from reference TRBV2 and TRBJ2-7, is EPEVTQTPSHQVTQMGQEVILRCVPISNHLYFYWYRQILGQKVEFLVSFYNNEISEKSEIFDDQFSVERPDGSNFTLKIRSTKLEDSAMYFCASSIQGAPGYEQYFGPGTRLTVT.

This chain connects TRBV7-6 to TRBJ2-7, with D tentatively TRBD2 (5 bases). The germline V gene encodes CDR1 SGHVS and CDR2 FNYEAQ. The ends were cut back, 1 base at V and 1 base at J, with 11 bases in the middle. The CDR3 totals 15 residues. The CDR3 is CASSLGRDYSYEQYF. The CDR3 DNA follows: TGTGCCAGCAGCTTAGGCCGGGATTATTCCTACGAGCAGTACTTC.

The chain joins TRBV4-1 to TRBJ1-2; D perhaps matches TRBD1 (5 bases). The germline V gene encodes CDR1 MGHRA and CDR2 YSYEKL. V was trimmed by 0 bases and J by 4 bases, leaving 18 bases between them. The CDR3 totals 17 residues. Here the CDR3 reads CASSQEPQPGGGYGYTF. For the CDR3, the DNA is TGCGCCAGCAGCCAAGAGCCCCAGCCCGGGGGTGGCTATGGCTACACCTTC.

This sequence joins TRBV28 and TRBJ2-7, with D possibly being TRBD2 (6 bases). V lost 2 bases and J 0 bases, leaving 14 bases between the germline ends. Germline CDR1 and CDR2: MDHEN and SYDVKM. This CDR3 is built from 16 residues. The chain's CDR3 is CASSLGLREDSYEQYF. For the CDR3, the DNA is TGTGCCAGCAGTTTAGGCCTGCGGGAAGACTCCTACGAGCAGTACTTC. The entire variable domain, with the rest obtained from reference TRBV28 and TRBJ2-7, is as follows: DVKVTQSSRYLVKRTGEKVFLECVQDMDHENMFWYRQDPGLGLRLIYFSYDVKMKEKGDIPEGYSVSREKKERFSLILESASTNQTSMYLCASSLGLREDSYEQYFGPGTRLTVT.

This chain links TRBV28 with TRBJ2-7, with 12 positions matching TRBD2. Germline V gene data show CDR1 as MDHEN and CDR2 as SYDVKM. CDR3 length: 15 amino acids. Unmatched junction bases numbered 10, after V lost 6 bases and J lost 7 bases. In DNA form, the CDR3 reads TGTGCCAGCAGGGAACCGGGACTAGCGGGCGGGGAGCAGTACTTC. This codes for CASREPGLAGGEQYF.

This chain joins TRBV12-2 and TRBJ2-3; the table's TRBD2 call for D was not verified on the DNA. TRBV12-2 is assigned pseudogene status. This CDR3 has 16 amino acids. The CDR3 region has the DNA TGTGCAAGTCGCCAACGCCGACTACCCTCCACAGATACGCAGTATTTT. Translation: CASRQRRLPSTDTQYF.

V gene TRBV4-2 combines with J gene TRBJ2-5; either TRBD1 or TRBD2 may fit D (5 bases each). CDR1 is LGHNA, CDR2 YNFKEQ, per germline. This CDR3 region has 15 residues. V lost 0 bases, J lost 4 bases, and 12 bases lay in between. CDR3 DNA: TGTGCCAGCAGCCAAGAGGGCCAGGGACGAGAGACCCAGTACTTC. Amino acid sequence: CASSQEGQGRETQYF.

In DNA, the CDR3 is TGCAGCGTTGCGGCTAGCGAGTACAATGAGCAGTTCTTC. Encoded protein: CSVAASEYNEQFF. The chain has TRBV29-1 and TRBJ2-1, with a possible D match to TRBD2 (6 bases). This CDR3 has 13 residues. CDR1 is SQVTM and CDR2 is ANQGSEA in the germline V gene. V lost 4 bases and J 4 bases, leaving 11 bases between the germline ends.

CDR3 loop: CASSSLAGRSSESYNEQFF. The CDR3 coding sequence is TGTGCCAGCAGTTCGCTAGCGGGAAGATCCAGTGAAAGCTACAATGAGCAGTTCTTC. The chain combines TRBV27 with TRBJ2-1; 9 bases map to TRBD2. Germline V lookup: CDR1 MNHEY, CDR2 SMNVEV (reference sequence). The J segment lost 3 bases and the V segment lost 4 bases, leaving 16 bases of the junction unmatched. CDR3 length equals 19 residues.

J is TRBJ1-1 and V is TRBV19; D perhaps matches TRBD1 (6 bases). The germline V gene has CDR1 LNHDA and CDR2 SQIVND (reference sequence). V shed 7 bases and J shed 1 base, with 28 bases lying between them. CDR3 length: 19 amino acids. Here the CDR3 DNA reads TGTGCCAGTACCCCGGGGGCCCTGACAGGCCCCCCTAGGAACACTGAAGCTTTCTTT. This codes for CASTPGALTGPPRNTEAFF.

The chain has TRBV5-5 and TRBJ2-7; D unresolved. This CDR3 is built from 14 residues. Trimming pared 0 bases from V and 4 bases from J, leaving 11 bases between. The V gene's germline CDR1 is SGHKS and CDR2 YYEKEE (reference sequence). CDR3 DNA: TGTGCCAGCAGCTTGGGACACGGCACGTACGAGCAGTACTTC. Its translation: CASSLGHGTYEQYF.